These 7 T cell receptor beta chains originate from one sample sequenced in a study of blood T cell repertoires in COVID-19. Profiling relied on immunoSEQ multiplex PCR, and the TCRdb table lists in-frame clones only, not all of them. Here the sample spans roughly 93,000 clones, approximately 84% being singletons. Sequenced input: peripheral blood. Receptors were obtained from a woman older than 75 with acute or convalescent COVID-19.

V gene TRBV11-3 combines with J gene TRBJ2-5; tentatively, D is TRBD2 (6 bases). Deletions cut 1 base from V and 8 bases from J, with 14 bases between. Germline CDR1 SGHNT, CDR2 YENEEA. The CDR3 is 14 residues long. The CDR3 spells CASSLGEAGSTQYF. The CDR3 DNA reads as TGTGCCAGCAGCTTAGGGGAGGCAGGTAGTACCCAGTACTTC.

The chain has TRBV12-3 or TRBV12-4 and TRBJ1-3; possible D gene TRBD1, 6 bases. The CDR3 length is 12 residues. The germline V and J ends were trimmed by 8 bases and 8 bases, with 13 bases remaining between them. CDR3 loop: CASCRTVDTIYF. Written as DNA, the CDR3 is TGTGCCAGCTGCCGGACAGTCGACACCATATATTTT.

The V and J genes are TRBV7-2 and TRBJ2-1, with TRBD2 as a possible D gene (5 bases). Trimming stripped 3 bases from V and 5 bases from J, with 14 bases between. The CDR3 spans 15 residues. Germline V CDR1 and CDR2: SGHTA, FQGNSA. CDR3 residues: CASSFGLASHNEQFF. As DNA, the CDR3 is TGTGCCAGCAGCTTCGGGCTAGCTTCCCACAATGAGCAGTTCTTC.

The chain links TRBV19 to TRBJ2-1, with 7 bases that match TRBD1. J was trimmed by 3 bases and V by 5 bases; bases with no gene match: 4. CDR1 and CDR2 from the germline V gene are LNHDA and SQIVND (reference sequence). The CDR3 runs 14 residues. In nucleotides, the CDR3 is TGTGCCAGTAGTCAGGGACAGAACTACAATGAGCAGTTCTTC. This sequence encodes CASSQGQNYNEQFF. Together with reference TRBV19 and TRBJ2-1, the CDR3 gives the full variable domain: DGGITQSPKYLFRKEGQNVTLSCEQNLNHDAMYWYRQDPGQGLRLIYYSQIVNDFQKGDIAEGYSVSREKKESFPLTVTSAQKNPTAFYLCASSQGQNYNEQFFGPGTRLTVL.

This chain connects TRBV2 to TRBJ1-4; 8 bases match TRBD1. With V trimmed by 8 bases and J by 2 bases, 4 bases remained unmatched. The CDR3 has 14 residues. The germline gives CDR1 SNHLY, CDR2 FYNNEI. The DNA of the CDR3 is TGTGCCAGCGGCTACAGGGGGACTAATGAAAAACTGTTTTTT. Protein product: CASGYRGTNEKLFF.

Here the CDR3 DNA reads TGTGCCAGCAGCTTGGTTCAGGGAGGGAATTCACCCCTCCACTTT. This codes for CASSLVQGGNSPLHF. The V call is TRBV5-8, the J call TRBJ1-6; D is possibly TRBD1 (5 bases). This CDR3 has 15 amino acids. CDR1 is SGHTS, CDR2 YDEGEE, per germline. The V end was cut by 0 bases, the J end by 7 bases, with 11 bases between.

This clone was detected only a few times. V gene TRBV6-5 combines with J gene TRBJ1-2; D not certain. The CDR3 is made up of 13 amino acids. The V and J ends lost 6 bases and 7 bases respectively, with 15 bases between them. Germline loops: CDR1 MNHEY, CDR2 SVGAGI. CDR3 DNA sequence: TGTGCCAGCAGAGGAGGGCGGTCTAGTGGCTACACCTTC. Translating gives CASRGGRSSGYTF.